What follows are 30 T cell receptor beta chains derived from one specimen sequenced in a study of blood T cell repertoires in COVID-19 (dated by TCRdb to about 2020). Library generation was performed with the immunoSEQ multiplex PCR assay. Imported from immuneACCESS, the table was reduced by TCRdb to in-frame sequences with V and J called. These copies leave out some clones; in studies compared against another copy, an unresolved V gene accounts for under half, and the cause of the remainder is not known. Within this sample are about 250,000 clones, with approximately 85% of them counted one time only. Approximately 8.6% of the sample is taken by the ten largest. The sequencing input was PBMCs or T cells enriched from blood (not recorded which). The receptors come from a woman in her 50s with acute COVID-19.

V gene TRBV10-3 combines with J gene TRBJ1-2; TRBD1 aligns across 8 bases. CDR1 is ENHRY, CDR2 SYGVKD, per germline. V was pared by 9 bases and J by 3 bases, with 6 bases of the junction left unmatched. The CDR3 spans 13 residues. The CDR3 sequence: CAITKGQDYGYTF. As DNA, the CDR3 is TGTGCCATAACAAAGGGACAGGACTATGGCTACACCTTC.

The chain couples TRBV7-2 to TRBJ1-2, with TRBD1 identical over 7 bases. Germline assignment: CDR1 SGHTA and CDR2 FQGNSA. This CDR3 spans 15 amino acids. Trimming removed 3 bases from V and 4 bases from J; junction bases left unmatched: 8. As DNA, the CDR3 is TGTGCCAGCAGCTTTCAACCTCAGGGGGGCTATGGCTACACCTTC. Amino acids: CASSFQPQGGYGYTF.

J is TRBJ2-7 and V is TRBV19, with D tentatively TRBD1 (6 bases). Germline CDR1 reads LNHDA; CDR2 reads SQIVND (reference sequence). The V gene lost 2 bases and the J gene lost 4 bases, with 15 bases spanning the gap. The CDR3 loop spans 15 amino acids. CDR3 protein: CASSILTVRGYEQYF. CDR3 nucleotide sequence: TGTGCCAGTAGTATACTGACGGTGAGGGGGTACGAGCAGTACTTC. Filled out from reference TRBV19 and TRBJ2-7, the complete variable domain reads DGGITQSPKYLFRKEGQNVTLSCEQNLNHDAMYWYRQDPGQGLRLIYYSQIVNDFQKGDIAEGYSVSREKKESFPLTVTSAQKNPTAFYLCASSILTVRGYEQYFGPGTRLTVT.

This rearrangement joins TRBV6-2 or TRBV6-3 to TRBJ1-1; D is undetermined. V was cut by 7 bases and J by 1 base, with 13 bases left in between. The CDR3 extends over 14 amino acids. Germline CDR1 and CDR2: MNHEY and SVGEGT. Here the CDR3 reads CASNPERSNTEAFF. The DNA of the CDR3 is TGTGCCAGCAACCCGGAGCGATCGAACACTGAAGCTTTCTTT.

The CDR3, as DNA: TGTGCCACCAGTAAGTCGAGCTCCTACAATGAGCAGTTCTTC. Its translation is CATSKSSSYNEQFF. This chain uses TRBV24-1 with TRBJ2-1; D is ambiguous. V gave up 6 bases and J gave up 0 bases, with 8 bases separating them. The CDR3 totals 14 residues. The germline CDR1 and CDR2 sequences are KGHDR and SFDVKD.

The V call is TRBV3-1 (or the pseudogene TRBV3-2), the J call TRBJ2-2; D might be TRBD2 (5 bases). The CDR3 runs 14 residues. Deletions cut 0 bases from V and 7 bases from J, with 9 bases between. Germline V CDR1 and CDR2: LGHDT, YNNKEL (reference sequence). The CDR3: CASSQDSSVGELFF. The CDR3 DNA follows: TGTGCCAGCAGCCAAGATAGTAGCGTCGGGGAGCTGTTTTTT.

This chain uses TRBV9 with TRBJ1-6; D is uncertain. The CDR3 contains 15 residues. Trimming removed 2 bases at V and 4 bases at J, with 10 bases between. Germline V gene data show CDR1 as SGDLS and CDR2 as YYNGEE. CDR3 in amino acids: CASSVDRSYNSPLHF. For the CDR3, the DNA is TGTGCCAGCAGCGTCGATCGGTCTTATAATTCACCCCTCCACTTT.

The rearrangement uses TRBV18 and TRBJ2-7; D call uncertain. Germline assignment: CDR1 KGHSH and CDR2 LQKENI. Trimming cost V 2 bases and J 2 bases, with 10 bases left between them. The CDR3 has 14 amino acids. The CDR3 nucleotides read TGTGCCAGCTCACCATCTCGCGGAGCCTACGAGCAGTACTTC. This encodes CASSPSRGAYEQYF.

The chain couples TRBV5-6 to TRBJ2-5, with 11 bases fitting TRBD2. Germline trimming cut 0 bases from V and 0 bases from J; bases unmatched to any gene: 1. The length of the CDR3 is 16 residues. In germline, CDR1 is SGHDT, CDR2 YYEEEE. This CDR3 is CASSLGLAGNQETQYF. The DNA of the CDR3 is TGTGCCAGCAGCTTGGGACTAGCGGGAAACCAAGAGACCCAGTACTTC.

DNA of the CDR3: TGTGCCAGCAGCTCCTCTACAGGGGGCAATCAGCCCCAGCATTTT. Translation gives CASSSSTGGNQPQHF. The chain recombines TRBV7-2 with TRBJ1-5; 7 nucleotides match TRBD1. Trimming at V came to 4 bases and at J to 2 bases, leaving 5 bases not matched to a gene. Germline values: CDR1 SGHTA, CDR2 FQGNSA. The CDR3 contains 15 residues.

The chain recombines TRBV25-1 with TRBJ1-2; TRBD1 is a possible D gene (5 bases). V was trimmed by 4 bases and J by 5 bases, leaving 11 bases between them. CDR3 length: 13 amino acids. The germline V gene encodes CDR1 MGHDK and CDR2 SYGVNS. The CDR3 protein is CASSAGTPYGYTF. The CDR3 DNA follows: TGTGCCAGCAGTGCCGGGACTCCGTATGGCTACACCTTC.

The chain carries TRBV7-2 and TRBJ2-7; 9 nucleotides match TRBD1. With V trimmed by 1 base and J by 3 bases, 10 bases remained unmatched. Per germline, CDR1 SGHTA and CDR2 FQGNSA. The CDR3 extends over 17 amino acids. Written as DNA, the CDR3 is TGTGCCAGCAGCTTAGGCGGCTACACAGGGGGCAACTACGAGCAGTACTTC. Translated, it gives CASSLGGYTGGNYEQYF. The complete variable domain, with remaining parts taken from reference TRBV7-2 and TRBJ2-7, reads GAGVSQSPSNKVTEKGKDVELRCDPISGHTALYWYRQSLGQGLEFLIYFQGNSAPDKSGLPSDRFSAERTGGSVSTLTIQRTQQEDSAVYLCASSLGGYTGGNYEQYFGPGTRLTVT.

The sample holds a few counts of this clone. The chain joins TRBV2 to TRBJ2-7; D is possibly TRBD1 (6 bases). The CDR3 contains 13 residues. Germline V lookup: CDR1 SNHLY, CDR2 FYNNEI. Trimming took 9 bases from V and 4 from J, leaving 16 bases between them. The CDR3 sequence: CASKQGTAYEQYF. CDR3 sequence (DNA): TGTGCCAGTAAACAGGGAACCGCGTACGAGCAGTACTTC.

This chain's CDR3 is CASSQNSGANVLTF. The CDR3 bases are TGCGCCAGCAGCCAGAACTCTGGGGCCAACGTCCTGACTTTC. The chain joins TRBV5-1 to TRBJ2-6; D call uncertain. The V end lost 4 bases, the J end lost 0 bases, and 5 bases lay between the germline ends. Germline V gene sequence: CDR1 SGHRS, CDR2 YFSETQ. This CDR3 comprises 14 residues.

The CDR3 loop reads CASSPGQGAKTEAFF. DNA for the CDR3: TGTGCCAGCAGCCCAGGACAGGGGGCGAAGACTGAAGCTTTCTTT. The chain joins TRBV7-2 to TRBJ1-1; 11 bases fit TRBD1. This CDR3 region has 15 residues. The ends lost 5 bases at V and 5 bases at J; junction bases unmatched: 7. The germline CDR1 and CDR2 sequences are SGHTA and FQGNSA.

The chain is built from TRBV5-1 and TRBJ2-1; a weak D match, TRBD1 (5 bases). The germline gives CDR1 SGHRS, CDR2 YFSETQ. Trimming cost V 2 bases and J 2 bases, with 14 bases left between them. The CDR3 loop spans 16 amino acids. CDR3: CASSLRWGITYNEQFF. The CDR3 bases are TGCGCCAGCAGCTTAAGGTGGGGCATCACCTACAATGAGCAGTTCTTC. Variable domain in full (rest from reference TRBV5-1 and TRBJ2-1): KAGVTQTPRYLIKTRGQQVTLSCSPISGHRSVSWYQQTPGQGLQFLFEYFSETQRNKGNFPGRFSGRQFSNSRSEMNVSTLELGDSALYLCASSLRWGITYNEQFFGPGTRLTVL.

This clone has only one observation. The chain combines TRBV3-1 (or the pseudogene TRBV3-2) with TRBJ1-2; 8 bases match TRBD1. Germline V gene sequence: CDR1 LGHDT, CDR2 YNNKEL (reference sequence). This CDR3 has 16 amino acids. V trimming: 0 bases; J trimming: 4 bases; junction bases outside the gene matches: 7. CDR3: CASSQDFRDRFYGYTF. CDR3 bases: TGTGCCAGCAGCCAAGATTTCCGGGACAGGTTCTATGGCTACACCTTC.

The rearrangement joins TRBV3-1 (or the pseudogene TRBV3-2) to TRBJ2-7, with D maybe TRBD1 (6 bases). CDR3 length: 18 residues. The germline V and J ends were trimmed by 6 bases and 9 bases, with 33 bases remaining between them. The germline CDR1 and CDR2 sequences are LGHDT and YNNKEL (reference sequence). CDR3 protein: CASSPTQTSPGQGGPQYF. The CDR3 bases are TGTGCCAGCAGTCCCACGCAAACCTCACCGGGACAAGGGGGACCGCAGTACTTC.

The chain links TRBV9 to TRBJ1-2; 10 bases match TRBD1. CDR3 length equals 13 residues. In germline, CDR1 is SGDLS, CDR2 YYNGEE. Trimming took 4 bases from V and 7 from J; bases not matched to a gene: 4. The CDR3: CASSPWTGGGYTF. In DNA form, the CDR3 reads TGTGCCAGCAGCCCCTGGACAGGGGGTGGCTACACCTTC.

V usage is TRBV20-1 and J usage is TRBJ1-2, with unresolved D. V lost 3 bases and J 4 bases, leaving 12 bases between the germline ends. Germline loops: CDR1 DFQATT, CDR2 SNEGSKA (reference sequence). The CDR3 runs 13 residues. The CDR3 region is CSASITASYGYTF. CDR3 nucleotides: TGCAGTGCTAGTATCACAGCCAGCTATGGCTACACCTTC.

The rearrangement joins TRBV9 to TRBJ1-5; no definite D call. CDR1 is SGDLS and CDR2 is YYNGEE in the germline V gene. The CDR3 runs to 14 residues. The V and J ends lost 3 bases and 6 bases respectively, with 13 bases between them. The CDR3 DNA reads TGTGCCAGCAGCGCGGGGAGTACGGGTCAGCCCCAGCATTTT. It yields the protein CASSAGSTGQPQHF.

The V gene is TRBV7-2, the J gene TRBJ2-2, with 8 positions matching TRBD1. V was clipped by 5 bases and J by 2 bases; unmatched bases: 7. Germline CDR1 is SGHTA and CDR2 is FQGNSA. CDR3 length: 16 amino acids. CDR3 sequence (DNA): TGTGCCAGCAGCCGCGGACAGGGAATAAACACCGGGGAGCTGTTTTTT. Protein sequence: CASSRGQGINTGELFF.

In its sample, this clone was seen a few times. The identical CDR3 is also encoded by other nucleotide sequences in the sample. This sequence joins TRBV5-1 and TRBJ1-1, with D maybe TRBD1 (6 bases). Germline values: CDR1 SGHRS, CDR2 YFSETQ. The germline V and J ends were trimmed by 3 bases and 0 bases, with 12 bases remaining between them. This CDR3 has 15 amino acids. The chain's CDR3 is CASSSLQGLNTEAFF. The CDR3 DNA sequence: TGCGCCAGCAGCTCCCTACAGGGCTTGAACACTGAAGCTTTCTTT.

The rearrangement uses TRBV6-5 and TRBJ2-3; D unresolved. V lost 2 bases to trimming and J lost 6 bases, with 9 bases between them. Per germline, CDR1 MNHEY and CDR2 SVGAGI. This CDR3 has 13 amino acids. CDR3 loop: CASSYPPRDTQYF. The DNA of the CDR3 is TGTGCCAGCAGTTACCCGCCACGGGATACGCAGTATTTT.

This chain uses TRBV7-2 with TRBJ1-2, with TRBD1 as a possible D gene (5 bases). The CDR3 has 14 amino acids. V lost 1 base and J 8 bases, leaving 14 bases between the germline ends. Germline CDR1 SGHTA, CDR2 FQGNSA. For the CDR3, the DNA is TGTGCCAGCAGCTTAGGAAGGCAGGGCGGCGGCTACACCTTC. This sequence encodes CASSLGRQGGGYTF.

The CDR3 nucleotides read TGTGCCAGCCAGCACCGGGACAGGCTCTATGGCTACACCTTC. Amino acid sequence: CASQHRDRLYGYTF. The chain couples TRBV5-4 to TRBJ1-2, with 8 positions matching TRBD1. The V and J ends lost 7 bases and 4 bases, in that order; junction bases with no gene match: 9. The CDR3 spans 14 residues. CDR1 is SGHNT, CDR2 YYREEE, per germline (reference sequence).

The table lists this clone with a few counts. The gene calls are TRBV20-1 and TRBJ2-1; D is undetermined. CDR1 and CDR2 from the germline V gene are DFQATT and SNEGSKA (reference sequence). The CDR3 extends over 11 amino acids. Trimming pared 5 bases from V and 5 bases from J, leaving 7 bases between. DNA of the CDR3: TGCAGTGCTGCTAGAGACAATGAGCAGTTCTTC. Translation gives CSAARDNEQFF.

This clone occurred once. The chain is built from TRBV4-1 and TRBJ2-5; 13 nucleotides line up with TRBD2. V was clipped by 7 bases and J by 5 bases; unmatched bases: 4. This CDR3 comprises 14 residues. Germline V CDR1 and CDR2: MGHRA, YSYEKL. In nucleotides, the CDR3 is TGCGCCAGCACCCCGGGACTAGCGGGGGAGACCCAGTACTTC. Its protein is CASTPGLAGETQYF.

The rearrangement links TRBV3-1 (or the pseudogene TRBV3-2) to TRBJ2-3; possible D gene TRBD2, 6 bases. Per the germline V gene, CDR1 is LGHDT and CDR2 is YNNKEL (reference sequence). The CDR3 is made up of 16 amino acids. V shed 0 bases and J shed 0 bases, with 10 bases lying between them. CDR3 amino acids: CASSQDTGVSTDTQYF. CDR3 DNA sequence: TGTGCCAGCAGCCAAGATACGGGGGTAAGCACAGATACGCAGTATTTT.

The V gene is TRBV10-3, the J gene TRBJ1-6, with a weak D call TRBD1 (5 bases). The CDR3 has 12 residues. CDR1 ENHRY and CDR2 SYGVKD come from the germline V gene. Trimming left V 6 bases short and J 7 bases short, with 7 bases between. The CDR3 DNA reads TGTGCCATCAGGACAGCGAATTCACCCCTCCACTTT. Protein: CAIRTANSPLHF.